This T cell receptor (beta chain) stems from a study of T cell responses to AZD1222 COVID-19 vaccine. Of note for this clone: Antigen specificity is unknown.

Sequencing used immunoSEQ multiplex PCR; TCRdb keeps in-frame clones, though not all of them. This sample has about 140,000 clones, with more than 85% found just once. Regarding the study as a whole: Recipients of two AZD1222 doses showed rising Spike-specific TCR breadth and depth. Donors skewed white British and female; clonal diversity was possibly underestimated. Repertoire collection took place solely once the T cell response had peaked. Seropositive at baseline were only five or six AZD1222 recipients.

Germline V CDR1 and CDR2: MNHEY, SMNVEV (reference sequence). The CDR3 runs to 13 residues. V lost 6 bases and J lost 11, with 19 bases in between. This receptor was obtained from an adult in good health. The sequencing used peripheral blood, collected on day 0 of AZD1222 vaccination. This rearrangement joins TRBV27 to TRBJ1-1, with a possible D match to TRBD1 (5 bases). The CDR3 nucleotides read TGTGCCAGCAGCCACCGGGGCCTGGAAAGGGCTTTCTTT. Protein product: CASSHRGLERAFF.